This T cell receptor beta chain was recovered during a study of blood T cell repertoires in COVID-19 (dated by TCRdb to 2018 to 2021). As for the study more broadly: Samples from collaborators originated in the United States, Italy and Spain and spanned both the acute and convalescent phases of COVID-19. A de-identified subject ID, COVID-19 status, age in years and sex were almost always included in the sample metadata. The prospective study material was composed of cDNA or gDNA derived from T cells, B-cell-depleted T cells, or PBMCs. Where available, HLA class I and class II types were taken from metadata supplied by the sample provider and were not determined by assay-based typing. A freely available public database, intended as a resource for researchers studying the immune response to SARS-CoV-2, is where the repertoires were released. The samples were drawn from the first 160 participants of the ongoing ImmuneRACE study and from about 1,200 subjects provided by 6 global collaborators. The dataset comprised deeply sampled blood TCRbeta repertoires from subjects exposed to, actively infected with, or recovered from COVID-19.

TCRbeta CDR3 regions were amplified from genomic DNA by means of the immunoSEQ Assay, a bias-controlled multiplex PCR. In the source study's methods: Nucleated cell counts per sample were estimated from amplification of reference gene primers within the assay. To quantify the absolute abundance of each unique TCRbeta CDR3 rearrangement, sequence reads were collapsed and filtered. For each sample, productive Simpson clonality was calculated by taking the square root of Simpson's diversity index across productive rearrangements. In TCRdb, the immuneACCESS table is reduced to in-frame sequences with V and J assigned. These tables do not hold every clone; where another copy was compared, an unresolved V gene accounts for under half, and the others remain unexplained. The DNA was the basis for D and trimming; V, J and clone size are from that table. For this sample the table gives about 60,000 clones, of which 82% were detected only once. The top ten clonotypes cover just over 6.5% of the sample.

Whole blood was collected in K2EDTA tubes by collaborating institutions according to the institutions' own protocols. Collaborator samples were shipped for TCRbeta analysis as frozen whole blood, isolated PBMCs, or DNA extracted from either sample type. On this clone itself: What antigen it recognizes has not been identified. Base qualities are not at hand, and no much larger clone is one base apart.

The germline V gene yields SGHAT for CDR1 and FQNNGV for CDR2. V loses 5 bases of germline sequence and J loses 2 bases, and the interval between the two ends is 14 bases. The CDR3 sequence holds 15 residues, the cysteine and phenylalanine included. Only the CDR3 DNA stays, 45 bases, in frame from base 1. The study at large found these results: Clinical and demographic metadata were provided uncurated, with the amount varying by source and participant.

The TCR sequence derives from a man aged 55 to 69 with acute or convalescent COVID-19. Sequenced sample: peripheral blood. The rearrangement joined TRBV11-2 to TRBJ2-3; TRBD2 could be the D gene, as 5 bases match. The bases are TGTGCCAGCAGCAAAGACGACTACCCCACAGATACGCAGTATTTT. This yields the protein CASSKDDYPTDTQYF.